This T cell receptor beta chain derives from a study of T cell responses to AZD1222 COVID-19 vaccine. Study information: The study pooled second doses at about 4 or about 12 weeks.

Worth noting for this clone: Its cognate antigen is unknown.

The repertoire was sequenced with immunoSEQ multiplex PCR; TCRdb's copy has only in-frame clones and lacks some. The table has approximately 120,000 clones, about nine tenths seen once. Overall study results and limits: Regions 160-218 and 743-854 held dominance among vaccine-associated CD4 TCRs, which spanned spike. There were mostly white British donors and more females than males, and clonal diversity was possibly underestimated. When two AZD1222 doses had been given, Spike-specific TCR breadth and depth rose.

This CDR3 region has 19 residues. V shed 4 bases and J 0 bases; nucleotides not matched to a gene: 9. From germline, CDR1 is LGHNA and CDR2 YNFKEQ. This sequence was found in an adult in good health. The chain links TRBV4-2 to TRBJ2-3; 14 bases agree with TRBD2. The sample consisted of peripheral blood, taken on day 0 of AZD1222 vaccination. CDR3 sequence: CASSPGLAGVGRSTDTQYF. Here the CDR3 DNA reads TGTGCCAGCAGCCCGGGACTAGCGGGAGTCGGTCGGAGCACAGATACGCAGTATTTT.